This T cell receptor (beta chain) was captured by sequencing in a study of T cells in Graves' hyperthyroidism and ophthalmopathy. Amplification of TCR beta CDR3 regions was performed using RNA transcripts as template. In the first-round RT-PCR of the TCR CDR3, the HTBI primer set was used. In TCRdb, the multiplex PCR reads were re-called with MiXCR into one record per CDR3 protein. Among 750,000 to 900,000 distinct CDR3 sequences listed, 38% were seen once. The source of this sequence is a man between 18 and 35 years old with Graves' hyperthyroidism. Sequencing input: blood.

The CDR3 loop is CSVGGVDYEQYF. CDR3 DNA sequence: TGCAGCGTAGGGGGGGTAGATTACGAGCAGTACTTC. The chain employs TRBV29-1 and TRBJ2-7, with D possibly matching TRBD2 (7 bases). The V and J ends lost 6 bases and 4 bases respectively, with 13 bases between them. The CDR3 length is 12 residues. CDR1 SQVTM and CDR2 ANQGSEA come from the germline V gene.